Listed here are 26 T cell receptor beta chains from one sample, sequenced in a study of blood T cell repertoires in COVID-19. The protocol was immunoSEQ multiplex PCR, while the TCRdb copy is restricted to in-frame clones and leaves out a portion. Of about 200,000 clones listed, about nine tenths are singletons. The sample comprised peripheral blood. These receptors were obtained from a man aged 45-65 years with acute or convalescent COVID-19.

This clone was observed a single time. This chain joins TRBV19 and TRBJ2-5, with 13 bases aligning to TRBD2. Germline trimming cut 5 bases from V and 5 bases from J; bases unmatched to any gene: 5. The length of the CDR3 is 15 residues. Germline CDR1 LNHDA, CDR2 SQIVND (reference sequence). The CDR3 DNA reads TGTGCCAGTAGTCCGACTAGCGGGGGGTTGGAGACCCAGTACTTC. Translated: CASSPTSGGLETQYF.

The rearrangement joins TRBV6-1 to TRBJ1-5, with D perhaps matching TRBD1 (6 bases). Trimming took off 4 bases at V and 4 bases at J, with 17 bases between the two ends. This CDR3 has 16 amino acids. The germline V gene has CDR1 MNHNS and CDR2 SASEGT. CDR3 sequence: CASSVIKDRKNQPQHF. CDR3 nucleotides: TGTGCCAGCAGTGTTATAAAAGACAGGAAGAATCAGCCCCAGCATTTT.

The chain has TRBV5-1 and TRBJ2-1; TRBD1 agrees at 10 bases. The CDR3 loop spans 16 amino acids. Per germline, CDR1 SGHRS and CDR2 YFSETQ. The ends lost 1 base at V and 8 bases at J; junction bases unmatched: 9. In DNA form, the CDR3 reads TGCGCCAGCAGCTTGTCGGCCATGACAGGGGGCGATGAGCAGTTCTTC. This encodes CASSLSAMTGGDEQFF.

The rearrangement uses TRBV2 and TRBJ1-1, with 10 positions matching TRBD1. Trimming removed 7 bases from V and 11 bases from J; junction bases left unmatched: 10. The CDR3 totals 13 residues. Germline lookup yields CDR1 SNHLY and CDR2 FYNNEI. CDR3 coding DNA: TGTGCCAGCATAGAGACAGGGGGCGCGAGGGCTTTCTTT. This translates into CASIETGGARAFF. The complete variable domain, with remaining parts taken from reference TRBV2 and TRBJ1-1, reads EPEVTQTPSHQVTQMGQEVILRCVPISNHLYFYWYRQILGQKVEFLVSFYNNEISEKSEIFDDQFSVERPDGSNFTLKIRSTKLEDSAMYFCASIETGGARAFFGQGTRLTVV.

A single count supports this clone. The chain carries TRBV18 and TRBJ1-2; D is uncertain. The CDR3 is made up of 13 amino acids. Germline CDR1 reads KGHSH; CDR2 reads LQKENI. Trimming removed 4 bases from V and 4 bases from J, with 10 bases in between. The CDR3 loop is CASSLSTPYGYTF. CDR3 DNA: TGTGCCAGCTCACTGTCAACACCCTATGGCTACACCTTC. Variable domain in full (rest from reference TRBV18 and TRBJ1-2): NAGVMQNPRHLVRRRGQEARLRCSPMKGHSHVYWYRQLPEEGLKFMVYLQKENIIDESGMPKERFSAEFPKEGPSILRIQQVVRGDSAAYFCASSLSTPYGYTFGSGTRLTVV.

Remarks on this clone: Other DNA sequences from this sample encode an identical CDR3 as well. The rearrangement links TRBV7-2 to TRBJ2-7; 15 positions agree with TRBD2. The ends lost 1 base at V and 7 bases at J; junction bases unmatched: 2. The CDR3 extends over 15 amino acids. Germline CDR1 and CDR2: SGHTA and FQGNSA. CDR3 sequence reads: CASSLGGLAGGEQYF. The DNA for the CDR3 is TGTGCCAGCAGCTTAGGGGGACTAGCGGGGGGAGAGCAGTACTTC.

The genes are TRBV27 and TRBJ1-1; 7 bases agree with TRBD1. Germline CDR1 is MNHEY and CDR2 is SMNVEV (reference sequence). With 5 bases clipped from V and 1 base from J, the junction kept 10 bases outside the gene matches. The length of the CDR3 is 16 residues. CDR3 bases: TGTGCCAGCAGTGCGGCACAGGGGCGTGGGAACACTGAAGCTTTCTTT. Protein: CASSAAQGRGNTEAFF.

CDR3 nucleotide sequence: TGTGCCAGCAGCCGGGGAACGACCCGAATACCCTACGAGCAGTACTTC. It codes for CASSRGTTRIPYEQYF. The J gene is TRBJ2-7, the V gene TRBV5-8; possible D gene TRBD2, 5 bases. The CDR3 is 16 residues long. Trimming cost V 4 bases and J 2 bases, with 19 bases left between them. Germline V CDR1 and CDR2: SGHTS, YDEGEE.

This clone was counted once. Here the CDR3 DNA reads TGTGCCAGTAGTTGGTCGGTGAACACTGAAGCTTTCTTT. This translates into CASSWSVNTEAFF. The J gene is TRBJ1-1, the V gene TRBV19, with no clear D. The CDR3 spans 13 residues. Trimming pared 5 bases from V and 0 bases from J, leaving 7 bases between. CDR1 and CDR2 from the germline V gene are LNHDA and SQIVND (reference sequence).

The chain employs TRBV7-8 and TRBJ2-3, with TRBD1 identical over 9 bases. The CDR3 extends over 16 amino acids. With 5 bases clipped from V and 2 bases from J, the junction kept 8 bases outside the gene matches. Germline V CDR1 and CDR2: SGHVS, FQNEAQ. CDR3 sequence reads: CASSLFRDRDTDTQYF. CDR3 DNA sequence: TGTGCCAGCAGCCTTTTCAGGGACAGGGACACAGATACGCAGTATTTT.

The chain employs TRBV3-1 (or the pseudogene TRBV3-2) and TRBJ1-1; a weak D match, TRBD1 (6 bases). From germline, CDR1 is LGHDT and CDR2 YNNKEL (reference sequence). Trimming cost V 7 bases and J 3 bases, with 15 bases left between them. The CDR3 runs to 14 residues. CDR3 nucleotides: TGTGCCAGCACCGTACAGGGAAGGGACACTGAAGCTTTCTTT. The encoded protein is CASTVQGRDTEAFF.

This clone appeared once. The chain is built from TRBV12-5 and TRBJ1-5; tentative D call: TRBD1 (5 bases). The germline V gene has CDR1 LGHNT and CDR2 FRNRAP. V was trimmed by 0 bases and J by 6 bases, leaving 15 bases between them. This CDR3 contains 16 residues. The CDR3 here is CASGLVQGEGSQPQHF. As DNA, the CDR3 is TGTGCTAGTGGTTTGGTCCAAGGGGAGGGGTCTCAGCCCCAGCATTTT.

The chain combines TRBV30 with TRBJ1-6; TRBD1 might be the D (5 bases). Germline CDR1 is GTSNPN and CDR2 is SVGIG (reference sequence). The V end was cut by 2 bases, the J end by 8 bases, with 10 bases between. The CDR3 is 13 residues long. CDR3: CAWSRQGDSPLHF. The DNA for the CDR3 is TGTGCCTGGAGTAGGCAGGGCGATTCACCCCTCCACTTT. The full variable domain, with the rest looked up from reference TRBV30 and TRBJ1-6, is SQTIHQWPATLVQPVGSPLSLECTVEGTSNPNLYWYRQAAGRGLQLLFYSVGIGQISSEVPQNLSASRPQDRQFILSSKKLLLSDSGFYLCAWSRQGDSPLHFGNGTRLTVT.

J is TRBJ2-2 and V is TRBV14; 7 bases map to TRBD2. V was pared by 1 base and J by 3 bases, with 8 bases of the junction left unmatched. CDR3 length: 17 amino acids. In germline, CDR1 is SGHDN, CDR2 FVKESK. Here the CDR3 reads CASSQGSASGDTGELFF. As DNA, the CDR3 is TGTGCCAGCAGCCAAGGAAGCGCTAGCGGCGACACCGGGGAGCTGTTTTTT.

V gene TRBV3-1 (or the pseudogene TRBV3-2) combines with J gene TRBJ1-5; 7 bases fit TRBD1. The V segment lost 5 bases and the J segment 4 bases; nucleotides outside the gene matches: 5. The CDR3 length is 14 residues. In germline, CDR1 is LGHDT, CDR2 YNNKEL (reference sequence). The CDR3 nucleotides are TGTGCCAGCAGCGGAGGGACAGATAATCAGCCCCAGCATTTT. Translated, it gives CASSGGTDNQPQHF.

The CDR3 protein is CASRDNRGSGNTIYF. CDR3 bases: TGTGCCAGCAGAGACAACAGGGGTAGTGGAAACACCATATATTTT. The chain is built from TRBV27 and TRBJ1-3, with 7 positions matching TRBD1. This CDR3 comprises 15 residues. V gave up 6 bases and J gave up 3 bases; unmatched junction bases: 8. Germline lookup yields CDR1 MNHEY and CDR2 SMNVEV (reference sequence).

The rearrangement links TRBV6-1 to TRBJ1-6; TRBD1 might be the D (5 bases). The germline gives CDR1 MNHNS, CDR2 SASEGT. V lost 1 base and J 7 bases, leaving 11 bases between the germline ends. The CDR3 has 15 residues. The CDR3 is CASSEGGWTNSPLHF. The CDR3 DNA follows: TGTGCCAGCAGTGAAGGGGGTTGGACAAATTCACCCCTCCACTTT.

This clone has more than one count but fewer than ten. The DNA for the CDR3 is TGTGCCAGCAGCCGCAGGGGGAGTGAAAAACTGTTTTTT. It codes for CASSRRGSEKLFF. The chain has TRBV11-1 and TRBJ1-4, with 7 bases that match TRBD1. The CDR3 has 13 residues. V shed 5 bases, J shed 7 bases, and the junction held 4 bases outside the gene matches. Per the germline V gene, CDR1 is SGHAT and CDR2 is FQDESV (reference sequence).

The chain is built from TRBV6-6 and TRBJ2-7, with 7 bases matching TRBD1. The CDR3 runs to 14 residues. From germline, CDR1 is MNHNY and CDR2 SVGAGI (reference sequence). V was pared by 8 bases and J by 0 bases, with 7 bases of the junction left unmatched. CDR3 sequence reads: CASSPGQASYEQYF. CDR3 DNA: TGTGCCAGCTCCCCTGGACAGGCCTCCTACGAGCAGTACTTC.

The chain has TRBV19 and TRBJ2-3; 16 nucleotides align to TRBD2. CDR1 LNHDA and CDR2 SQIVND come from the germline V gene (reference sequence). The CDR3 is made up of 19 amino acids. J was trimmed by 2 bases and V by 4 bases; bases with no gene match: 9. This chain's CDR3 is CASSTGLAGGLSPTDTQYF. The CDR3 DNA reads as TGTGCCAGTAGTACGGGACTAGCGGGGGGGCTTAGTCCCACAGATACGCAGTATTTT.

The genes are TRBV4-1 and TRBJ1-2; 8 bases fit TRBD1. J gave up 7 bases and V 0 bases, and 22 bases lay outside the gene matches. The CDR3 spans 20 residues. Per germline, CDR1 MGHRA and CDR2 YSYEKL. CDR3 sequence: CASSQDEAGTGFAASGGYTF. Here the CDR3 DNA reads TGCGCCAGCAGCCAAGATGAGGCAGGGACAGGATTCGCCGCGTCGGGTGGCTACACCTTC.

CDR3 sequence (DNA): TGTGCCAGCAGCTTATTGCAGGGGGACACCGGGGAGCTGTTTTTT. Its protein product is CASSLLQGDTGELFF. The chain links TRBV7-9 to TRBJ2-2, with 7 nucleotides matching TRBD1. From germline, CDR1 is SEHNR and CDR2 FQNEAQ (reference sequence). The junction had 3 bases not matched to a gene; V was cut back by 2 bases and J by 3 bases. This CDR3 spans 15 amino acids. The full variable domain, rest sourced from reference TRBV7-9 and TRBJ2-2, is DTGVSQNPRHKITKRGQNVTFRCDPISEHNRLYWYRQTLGQGPEFLTYFQNEAQLEKSRLLSDRFSAERPKGSFSTLEIQRTEQGDSAMYLCASSLLQGDTGELFFGEGSRLTVL.

In its sample, this clone was seen once. The rearrangement links TRBV19 to TRBJ1-2, with D unclear. This CDR3 comprises 11 residues. Between the trimmed V and J ends, which lost 9 bases and 6 bases, there was a span of 11 bases. CDR1 and CDR2 from the germline V gene are LNHDA and SQIVND (reference sequence). Here the CDR3 DNA reads TGTGCCAGCAACACCCCCCATGGCTACACCTTC. As protein: CASNTPHGYTF.

The V call is TRBV21-1, the J call TRBJ1-2. TRBV21-1 is deemed a pseudogene. This CDR3 comprises 10 residues. The CDR3 nucleotides are TGTGCCATCGGGGACTATGGCTACACCTTC. It translates to CAIGDYGYTF.

The chain has TRBV7-2 and TRBJ1-4; D gene unclear. The CDR3 is 16 amino acids. The germline V and J ends were trimmed by 3 bases and 0 bases, with 11 bases remaining between them. Germline V gives CDR1 SGHTA, CDR2 FQGNSA. This chain's CDR3 is CASSFRNSATNEKLFF. In DNA form, the CDR3 reads TGTGCCAGCAGCTTCCGAAACAGTGCAACTAATGAAAAACTGTTTTTT. Full variable domain (missing parts from reference TRBV7-2 and TRBJ1-4): GAGVSQSPSNKVTEKGKDVELRCDPISGHTALYWYRQSLGQGLEFLIYFQGNSAPDKSGLPSDRFSAERTGGSVSTLTIQRTQQEDSAVYLCASSFRNSATNEKLFFGSGTQLSVL.

The chain is built from TRBV7-9 and TRBJ1-1; D is unclear. The CDR3 is 12 residues long. Trimming stripped 2 bases from V and 8 bases from J, with 9 bases between. Germline CDR1 reads SEHNR; CDR2 reads FQNEAQ (reference sequence). The CDR3 DNA is TGTGCCAGCAGCTTATATTCTGGCGAAGCTTTCTTT. As protein: CASSLYSGEAFF. Filled out from reference TRBV7-9 and TRBJ1-1, the complete variable domain reads DTGVSQNPRHKITKRGQNVTFRCDPISEHNRLYWYRQTLGQGPEFLTYFQNEAQLEKSRLLSDRFSAERPKGSFSTLEIQRTEQGDSAMYLCASSLYSGEAFFGQGTRLTVV.